This T cell receptor (beta chain) is drawn from a study of T-cell reconstitution after alpha-beta-depleted transplantation in children. Germline V lookup: CDR1 GTSNPN, CDR2 SVGIG (reference sequence). Between the trimmed V and J ends, which lost 4 bases and 1 base, there was a span of 10 bases. There are 13 residues in the CDR3. TCRbeta library construction was performed incorporating unique molecular identifiers. Using its own MiXCR run on the PCR reads, TCRdb lists one record per CDR3 protein. Of roughly 500,000 distinct CDR3 sequences in the sample, around 17% were seen once. This clonotype was seen more than once but under ten times.

The V call is TRBV30, the J call TRBJ1-1, with D perhaps TRBD1 (5 bases). The sample consisted of PBMCs from the stem cell graft donor, taken from the stem cell graft. This receptor was obtained from a human donor who donated a stem cell graft to a child with acute lymphoblastic leukemia. The CDR3 here is CAWTRQTNTEAFF. The CDR3 DNA is TGTGCCTGGACCCGACAGACGAACACTGAAGCTTTCTTT. Complete variable domain (other parts from reference TRBV30 and TRBJ1-1): SQTIHQWPATLVQPVGSPLSLECTVEGTSNPNLYWYRQAAGRGLQLLFYSVGIGQISSEVPQNLSASRPQDRQFILSSKKLLLSDSGFYLCAWTRQTNTEAFFGQGTRLTVV.